This TCR beta chain was found in a study of T cells in Graves' hyperthyroidism and ophthalmopathy. Regarding the study as a whole: Clonotypes that were expanded in thyroid above 0.001 mostly appeared in blood too.

At least ten counts were recorded for this clonotype. Its antigen remains unidentified. Authors of the study amplified TCR beta CDR3 regions from RNA transcripts. RT-PCR in the first round (using the HTBI primer set) targeted the TCR CDR3. A single record per CDR3 protein comes from TCRdb applying MiXCR to the multiplex PCR reads. The table includes about 640,000 distinct CDR3 sequences, less than 25% detected once. The CDR3 loop spans 16 amino acids. V gave up 0 bases and J gave up 3 bases; unmatched junction bases: 6. Germline CDR1 SGHTA, CDR2 FQGNSA. This clonotype was obtained from a man aged 30-40 years with Graves' ophthalmopathy. The genes are TRBV7-2 and TRBJ2-3, with 7 bases that match TRBD1. Sample: blood. This CDR3 is CASSLAPGTVTDTQYF. DNA of the CDR3: TGTGCCAGCAGCTTAGCTCCCGGGACAGTTACAGATACGCAGTATTTT.